The present entry profiles one T cell receptor (beta chain) with its context. The antigen remains unidentified. CDR3 length: 14 residues. Germline V lookup: CDR1 SGHRS, CDR2 YFSETQ. V was cut by 9 bases and J by 6 bases, with 19 bases left in between. This record comes from a study of tumor-infiltrating lymphocytes in localized non-small cell lung cancer. The study's findings and limits: Compared with uninvolved lung, tumors showed higher T cell infiltration by TCRbeta sequencing.

TCRdb keeps only in-frame clones here, not all; method: immunoSEQ multiplex PCR. The table lists approximately 24,000 clones, approximately 64% of them singletons, with around 5.4% in the top ten. This clonotype was sampled from a human donor with non-small cell lung cancer. The sample taken for sequencing was lung tumor tissue. The chain combines TRBV5-1 with TRBJ2-1; no clear D gene. The CDR3: CATTGPEPPNEQFF. The CDR3 nucleotides are TGCGCCACCACCGGACCCGAACCTCCCAATGAGCAGTTCTTC.